This TCR beta chain derives from a study of T cell repertoires in cytomegalovirus infection. On the study more broadly: Public signatures in TCR beta pointed to CMV infection and matching HLA type.

This CDR3 has 16 residues. With 2 bases clipped from V and 0 bases from J, the junction kept 4 bases outside the gene matches. Looked up from germline, CDR1 is ENHRY and CDR2 is SYGVKD. TCRdb reanalysed the reads using MiXCR and keeps one entry per CDR3 protein. Among 170,000 or so distinct CDR3 sequences, approximately 18% were seen once, and the ten largest hold about 23%. The sample holds a few counts of this clonotype. The antigen is not known. Study findings and constraints: HLA-C-restricted CMV-specific TCR beta clonotypes prevailed in the ex vivo response. People with CMV and the relevant HLA were identified by cumulative public TCR beta family frequency.

V is TRBV10-3 and J is TRBJ2-7; 10 bases align to TRBD1. Sequencing was performed on CD8+ T cells from PBMCs. This TCR was sampled from a human donor in good health (CMV status not recorded). Some clones in this sample may be carry-over from other donors' samples. The CDR3 loop reads CAISEGDRGLSYEQYF. The CDR3 coding sequence is TGTGCCATCAGTGAGGGGGACAGGGGACTCTCCTACGAGCAGTACTTC.